The clone carrying this T cell receptor (beta chain) was detected only a few times. The antigen remains undetermined. Sequencing ends 3 residues short of the CDR3 end; the germline J gene provides the rest. This sample stems from a study of T cell clonality in common variable immunodeficiency. Study observations and caveats: Links between repertoire features and CVID complications were heterogeneity-limited. Reportedly, TCR beta sequences from common variable immunodeficiency showed fewer deletions and N-nucleotide insertions.

Data came from immunoSEQ multiplex PCR; TCRdb stores just in-frame clones and leaves some out. The sample has 50,000 to 60,000 clones, none seen only once. Caucasian heritage predominated among both patients and controls. This CDR3 region has 14 residues. The V segment lost 6 bases and the J segment 7 bases; nucleotides outside the gene matches: 8. Germline V gives CDR1 LNHDA, CDR2 SQIVND (reference sequence). This receptor was taken from a person between 18 and 75 years old in good health. The material sequenced was peripheral blood mononuclear cells. The rearrangement links TRBV19 to TRBJ1-5; 8 bases are a match to TRBD1. CDR3 DNA, as far as it was read: TGTGCCAGTAGGATGGACAGGGATTGGCAGCCC. Its translation: CASRMDRDWQP. The full CDR3 sequence reads CASRMDRDWQPQHF.